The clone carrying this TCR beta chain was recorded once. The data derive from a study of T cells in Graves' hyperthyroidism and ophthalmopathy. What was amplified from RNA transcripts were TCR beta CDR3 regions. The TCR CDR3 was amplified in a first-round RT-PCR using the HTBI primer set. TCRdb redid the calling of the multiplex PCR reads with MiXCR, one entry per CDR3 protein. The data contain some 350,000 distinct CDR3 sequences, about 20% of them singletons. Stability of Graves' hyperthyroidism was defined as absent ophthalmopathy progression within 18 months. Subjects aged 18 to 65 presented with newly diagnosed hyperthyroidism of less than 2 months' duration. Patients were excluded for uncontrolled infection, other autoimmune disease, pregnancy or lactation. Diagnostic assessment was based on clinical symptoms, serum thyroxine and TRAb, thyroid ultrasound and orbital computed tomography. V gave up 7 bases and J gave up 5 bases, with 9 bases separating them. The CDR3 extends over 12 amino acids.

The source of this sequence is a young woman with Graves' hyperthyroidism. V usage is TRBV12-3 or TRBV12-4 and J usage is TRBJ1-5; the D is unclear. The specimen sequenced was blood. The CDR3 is CASNGWDQPQHF. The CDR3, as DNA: TGTGCCAGCAACGGGTGGGATCAGCCCCAGCATTTT.